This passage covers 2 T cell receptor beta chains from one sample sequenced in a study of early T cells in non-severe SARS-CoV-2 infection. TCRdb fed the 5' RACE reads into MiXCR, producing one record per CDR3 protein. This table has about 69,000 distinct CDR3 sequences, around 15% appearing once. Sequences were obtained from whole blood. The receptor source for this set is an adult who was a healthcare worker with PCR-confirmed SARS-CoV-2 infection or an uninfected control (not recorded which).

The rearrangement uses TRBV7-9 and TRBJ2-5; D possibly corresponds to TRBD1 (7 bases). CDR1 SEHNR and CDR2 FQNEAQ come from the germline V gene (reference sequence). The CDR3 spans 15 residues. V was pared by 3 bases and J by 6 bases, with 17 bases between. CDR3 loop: CASSFGRQGGQTQYF. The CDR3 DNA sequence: TGTGCCAGCAGCTTTGGGAGACAGGGAGGACAGACCCAGTACTTC.

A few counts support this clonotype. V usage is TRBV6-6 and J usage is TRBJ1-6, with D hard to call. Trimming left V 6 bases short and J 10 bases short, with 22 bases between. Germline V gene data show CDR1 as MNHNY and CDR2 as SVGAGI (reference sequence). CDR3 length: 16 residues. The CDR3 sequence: CASSQPPGIGQSPLHF. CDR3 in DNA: TGTGCCAGCAGCCAGCCCCCGGGTATTGGTCAATCACCCCTCCACTTT.